The source of this T cell receptor (beta chain) is a study of radiation and T cells in renal cell carcinoma. Study-level results: Only small tumor regions of about 1.1 g were sampled. Dominant CDR3 motifs occupied more repertoire in irradiated than control tumors. Top 100 clonotypes averaged approximately 50% in irradiated versus roughly 43% in nephrectomy-only tumors.

Treatment noted: treatment-naive control, cytoreductive nephrectomy. The tumor was a clear cell renal cell carcinoma. About this clone: Its specificity is not known.

Clones were sequenced by immunoSEQ multiplex PCR, and TCRdb holds only the in-frame ones, with some missing. Of 14,000 to 15,000 clones in the sample, 62% were seen once. The CDR3 totals 16 residues. V was pared by 2 bases and J by 0 bases, with 14 bases between. Germline CDR1 reads SGHRS; CDR2 reads YFSETQ. The source of this sequence is a man aged 55 to 69 with renal cell carcinoma. Sequencing used tumor tissue, obtained from a patient whose treatment was nephrectomy without radiotherapy. The chain employs TRBV5-1 and TRBJ1-1; tentative D call: TRBD1 (6 bases). The CDR3 DNA follows: TGCGCCAGCAGCTTCTTCATGGGGGGCATGAACACTGAAGCTTTCTTT. Protein product: CASSFFMGGMNTEAFF.